This record covers a single TCR beta chain. What it binds is not known. The sample originates from a study of cytomegalovirus exposure and HLA in healthy donors. The study, taken as a whole, reports: A later analysis linked a missense DCLRE1C variant to TCR beta V- and J-gene trimming. No immune exposure information besides CMV serostatus was available.

Germline V CDR1 and CDR2: SGHVS, FNYEAQ. The CDR3 extends over 13 amino acids. The germline V and J ends were trimmed by 2 bases and 14 bases, with 15 bases remaining between them. Vbeta (60) and Jbeta (13) primers were used in the PCR. Clones were read by immunoSEQ multiplex PCR, and TCRdb kept only the in-frame ones, dropping some. Across about 200,000 clones, the top ten clones capture approximately 1% of the sample. The TCR originated in a woman in her twenties or thirties in good health and CMV-seropositive. The sequencing sample was made of PBMCs. This chain connects TRBV7-6 to TRBJ1-4; D might be TRBD1 (5 bases). CDR3 DNA: TGTGCCAGCAGCTTAAGGCGAGACAGCAACCTGTTTTTT. Protein sequence: CASSLRRDSNLFF.